The clone carrying this T cell receptor beta chain counts as medium-sized by frequency. As yet, its antigen is unknown. One tube held mixed TRB-A and TRB-B primer pools for touch-down PCR. TCRdb reprocessed the multiplex PCR reads and stores each CDR3 protein as one record, lacking DNA. The sample yields 1,500 to 2,000 distinct CDR3 sequences, of which the top ten take up about 50%. This CDR3 has 16 residues. The germline CDR1 and CDR2 sequences are LNHDA and SQIVND (reference sequence). Each sample's input was 250 to 300 ng genomic DNA, 38,000 or so genome equivalents. The record originates from a study of T cell clusters in autoimmune cytopenias. Study as a whole: The median distinct TRB clonotype count was around 2,400 per sample, from a median 51,575 reads.

General study findings and limits: The T cell clusters came from computational analysis alone and lack functional validation. TRB repertoire shifts in secondary cytopenia and chronic lymphocytic leukemia mostly reflected lymphoma, not autoimmunity.

The V and J genes are TRBV19 and TRBJ1-2; TCRdb's D call, TRBD1, is unchecked because there is no DNA. Sequenced: peripheral blood. The receptor's source is a human donor with an autoimmune cytopenia or autoimmune hepatitis (not recorded which). The CDR3 sequence is CASSIDAVGLGYGYTF.